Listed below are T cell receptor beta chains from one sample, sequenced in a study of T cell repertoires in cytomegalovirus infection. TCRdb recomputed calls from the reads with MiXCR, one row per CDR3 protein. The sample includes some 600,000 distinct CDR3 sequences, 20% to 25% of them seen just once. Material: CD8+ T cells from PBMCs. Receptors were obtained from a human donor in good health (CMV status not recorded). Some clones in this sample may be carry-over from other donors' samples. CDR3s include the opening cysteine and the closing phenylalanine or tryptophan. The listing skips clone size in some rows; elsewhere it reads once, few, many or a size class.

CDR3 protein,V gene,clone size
CAIRDPAAGTGELFF,TRBV10-3,few
CSVESVGGVEQFF,TRBV29-1,-
CSARVRGDRAHGYTF,TRBV20-1,-
CASADSADSGANVLTF,TRBV4-2,few
CAISDNGYTF,TRBV10-3,few
CSVEPAGDSQETQYF,TRBV29-1,few
CSARVPGTGGNYGYTF,TRBV20-1,-
CATRGQGRTEAFF,TRBV6-5,few
CASSRGAGISEQFF,TRBV19,-
CASSFLTLGQGTQYF,TRBV28,few
CASSYSIIATGETAGELFF,TRBV6-2/TRBV6-3,many
CASSLTGQFYSNQPQHF,TRBV27,-
CASSFAGSGNTIYF,TRBV27,few
CASSQDNGSYGYTF,TRBV4-1,-
CASSLEGSSTDTQYF,TRBV11-1,many
CASASSRNTEAFF,TRBV19,-
CASSFRRGRGTEAFF,TRBV5-6,few
CASSPRVWPYEQYF,TRBV7-2,many
CASSQEWRGSYNEQFF,TRBV4-1,many
CSVDGRRGPYGYTF,TRBV29-1,few
CSALSLRDREKTQYF,TRBV20-1,few
CSVETPTDPNYGYTF,TRBV29-1,-
CASSFWGLAGGTVSYNEQFF,TRBV7-8,many
CASSDSGGADTQYF,TRBV2,-
CASSLKRTVIKETQYF,TRBV7-9,few
CASSLGAPGTRELFF,TRBV7-7,-
CASSLSVWTSVGDTQYF,TRBV3-1,-
CASSLAGGPGDTQYF,TRBV7-3,many
CATLGGYNEQFF,TRBV6-6,many
CASSPPGYAEAFF,TRBV7-9,many
CASSLGAAAGYTF,TRBV12-3/TRBV12-4,many
CASSRLTSGGFKGYNDQFF,TRBV27,-
CASSLEQAFQETQYF,TRBV28,-
CASRSKGRNEQFF,TRBV27,few
CASSQSPARVNQPQHF,TRBV23-1,many
CASSLGTPPLNTDTQYF,TRBV6-5,-
CASSPRGAGNEQFF,TRBV28,-
CSVRGDSHTEAFF,TRBV29-1,-
CASTERGGSQETQYF,TRBV10-2,-
CSVDSPYGGPINEQFF,TRBV29-1,few
CASLPVQGLSDYGYTF,TRBV2,many
CASSFRPDIQANTGELFF,TRBV7-8,few
CAIAGLGQPQHF,TRBV6-6,-
CASSSRHGELFF,TRBV9,-
CASIAVSGGADGELFF,TRBV2,-
CASSRSDGGRTDTQYF,TRBV5-8,few
CANMALALAEETQYF,TRBV6-2/TRBV6-3,-
CASSPPARYGYTF,TRBV7-9,few
CSARDRGHPSTDTQYF,TRBV20-1,-
CASSVEGQDNQPQHF,TRBV9,few